This passage covers 15 T cell receptor beta chains from one sample sequenced in a study of T cell responses to AZD1222 COVID-19 vaccine. Sequenced by immunoSEQ multiplex PCR; TCRdb stores in-frame clones only, minus some. The profile shows about 270,000 clones, around 93% of them singletons. The sample here was peripheral blood, taken 28 days after the second AZD1222 dose. These receptors were obtained from an adult who received the AZD1222 COVID-19 vaccine.

This rearrangement joins TRBV4-1 to TRBJ1-2; 7 nucleotides align to TRBD1. The ends lost 0 bases at V and 2 bases at J; junction bases unmatched: 3. From germline, CDR1 is MGHRA and CDR2 YSYEKL. The CDR3 contains 15 residues. DNA for the CDR3: TGCGCCAGCAGCCAAGAGGGCAGGGGGAACTATGGCTACACCTTC. Protein: CASSQEGRGNYGYTF.

The J gene is TRBJ2-7, the V gene TRBV27; 7 nucleotides match TRBD1. Trimming cost V 5 bases and J 3 bases; bases outside gene matches: 4. The CDR3 contains 13 residues. Germline lookup yields CDR1 MNHEY and CDR2 SMNVEV (reference sequence). The CDR3 DNA sequence: TGTGCCAGCAGTAGAACAGGGGTCTACGAGCAGTACTTC. This gives the protein CASSRTGVYEQYF.

This clone was detected once. The chain carries TRBV25-1 and TRBJ2-1, with 7 bases aligning to TRBD1. Germline V CDR1 and CDR2: MGHDK, SYGVNS. V gave up 11 bases and J gave up 2 bases; unmatched junction bases: 12. CDR3 length: 15 residues. The CDR3 sequence: CASQSTGPTYNEQFF. DNA for the CDR3: TGTGCCTCACAATCGACAGGGCCCACCTACAATGAGCAGTTCTTC.

The chain has TRBV3-1 (or the pseudogene TRBV3-2) and TRBJ2-7; D might be TRBD1 (6 bases). Germline V gives CDR1 LGHDT, CDR2 YNNKEL (reference sequence). This CDR3 spans 15 amino acids. Trimming stripped 0 bases from V and 4 bases from J, with 13 bases between. CDR3 sequence reads: CASSQDELGGYEQYF. The CDR3 DNA reads as TGTGCCAGCAGCCAAGATGAACTAGGGGGTTACGAGCAGTACTTC.

J is TRBJ2-1 and V is TRBV21-1; the D call in the table, TRBD1, was not verified against the DNA. TRBV21-1 is noted as a pseudogene. The CDR3 runs to 16 residues. The DNA of the CDR3 is TGTGCCAGCGGCATAGTGAGGTTCAGGGGAAACAATGAGCAGTTCTTC. It codes for CASGIVRFRGNNEQFF.

The chain combines TRBV5-1 with TRBJ2-2; D possibly uses TRBD1 or TRBD2 (7 bases each). The germline V gene has CDR1 SGHRS and CDR2 YFSETQ. V lost 3 bases and J lost 9, with 18 bases in between. This CDR3 has 15 residues. The CDR3 protein is CASSYPQGDYRELFF. Written as DNA, the CDR3 is TGCGCCAGCAGCTACCCGCAGGGGGACTACCGGGAGCTGTTTTTT.

This clone was observed a handful of times. V gene TRBV28 combines with J gene TRBJ1-5; the D gene is possibly TRBD1 (5 bases). The germline CDR1 and CDR2 sequences are MDHEN and SYDVKM. V shed 7 bases and J shed 5 bases, with 21 bases lying between them. This CDR3 spans 16 amino acids. The DNA of the CDR3 is TGTGCCAGCACTCCGCCTAGGGGTAGGGGCTATCAGCCCCAGCATTTT. This translates into CASTPPRGRGYQPQHF.

The rearrangement uses TRBV11-2 and TRBJ2-7; D not certain. CDR3 length equals 14 residues. The V end was cut by 2 bases, the J end by 4 bases, with 12 bases between. Germline V gives CDR1 SGHAT, CDR2 FQNNGV. The CDR3 sequence is CASSLRHGSYEQYF. Written as DNA, the CDR3 is TGTGCCAGCAGCTTAAGGCACGGCAGTTACGAGCAGTACTTC.

A note on this clone: The sample contains more than one DNA sequence encoding this CDR3. The rearrangement joins TRBV15 to TRBJ2-7; D ambiguous. CDR3 length: 13 amino acids. Trimming took 0 bases from V and 3 from J, leaving 6 bases between them. Per germline, CDR1 LNHNV and CDR2 YYDKDF (reference sequence). The CDR3 sequence is CATSRDLGYEQYF. In DNA form, the CDR3 reads TGTGCCACCAGCAGAGATTTGGGCTACGAGCAGTACTTC.

This chain links TRBV5-4 with TRBJ1-3; 8 bases are shared with TRBD1. Germline-derived CDR1 and CDR2 are SGHNT and YYREEE (reference sequence). The CDR3 totals 16 residues. Trimming cost V 4 bases and J 0 bases; bases outside gene matches: 6. CDR3: CASSARGPYSGNTIYF. CDR3 DNA: TGTGCCAGCAGCGCCAGGGGGCCCTACTCTGGAAACACCATATATTTT.

This chain joins TRBV5-1 and TRBJ2-3; possibly TRBD2 for D (8 bases). This CDR3 has 17 residues. Germline V gene lookup returns CDR1 SGHRS and CDR2 YFSETQ. Trimming shortened V by 6 bases and J by 3 bases, and 23 bases separated the two germline ends. The CDR3 nucleotides are TGCGCCAGCACGGGAGGGGGCCAAATGACTCGGACAGATACGCAGTATTTT. Amino acid sequence: CASTGGGQMTRTDTQYF. Supplemented by reference TRBV5-1 and TRBJ2-3, the full variable domain reads KAGVTQTPRYLIKTRGQQVTLSCSPISGHRSVSWYQQTPGQGLQFLFEYFSETQRNKGNFPGRFSGRQFSNSRSEMNVSTLELGDSALYLCASTGGGQMTRTDTQYFGPGTRLTVL.

This rearrangement joins TRBV5-1 to TRBJ2-1, with TRBD2 matching over 8 bases. V lost 2 bases to trimming and J lost 0 bases; unmatched junction nucleotides: 1. Germline lookup yields CDR1 SGHRS and CDR2 YFSETQ. CDR3 length: 15 amino acids. The CDR3, as DNA: TGCGCCAGCAGCTTTAGCGGGGACTCCTACAATGAGCAGTTCTTC. It yields the protein CASSFSGDSYNEQFF.

The chain carries TRBV11-2 and TRBJ1-2; TRBD1 is a possible D gene (5 bases). The CDR3 sequence is 16 residues long. V was trimmed by 8 bases and J by 5 bases, leaving 24 bases between them. Germline CDR1 SGHAT, CDR2 FQNNGV. CDR3 sequence: CASGHLRGSIGYGYTF. The CDR3 nucleotides are TGTGCCAGCGGACATTTACGGGGATCTATTGGGTATGGCTACACCTTC. The variable domain in full, completed from reference TRBV11-2 and TRBJ1-2, reads EAGVAQSPRYKIIEKRQSVAFWCNPISGHATLYWYQQILGQGPKLLIQFQNNGVVDDSQLPKDRFSAERLKGVDSTLKIQPAKLEDSAVYLCASGHLRGSIGYGYTFGSGTRLTVV.

The chain carries TRBV6-5 and TRBJ2-7, with TRBD2 as a possible D gene (5 bases). CDR1 MNHEY and CDR2 SVGAGI come from the germline V gene. Between the trimmed V and J ends, which lost 0 bases and 3 bases, there was a span of 12 bases. The CDR3 runs 15 residues. The CDR3 DNA reads as TGTGCCAGCAGTTACTCCCGGACTCTCCGCTACGAGCAGTACTTC. Encoded protein: CASSYSRTLRYEQYF.

The CDR3 protein is CASSHSGTKETQYF. CDR3 coding DNA: TGTGCCAGTAGTCATAGCGGTACTAAAGAGACCCAGTACTTC. The chain employs TRBV19 and TRBJ2-5, with a possible D match to TRBD2 (6 bases). V gave up 5 bases and J gave up 3 bases, with 13 bases separating them. CDR1 is LNHDA and CDR2 is SQIVND in the germline V gene (reference sequence). This CDR3 contains 14 residues.